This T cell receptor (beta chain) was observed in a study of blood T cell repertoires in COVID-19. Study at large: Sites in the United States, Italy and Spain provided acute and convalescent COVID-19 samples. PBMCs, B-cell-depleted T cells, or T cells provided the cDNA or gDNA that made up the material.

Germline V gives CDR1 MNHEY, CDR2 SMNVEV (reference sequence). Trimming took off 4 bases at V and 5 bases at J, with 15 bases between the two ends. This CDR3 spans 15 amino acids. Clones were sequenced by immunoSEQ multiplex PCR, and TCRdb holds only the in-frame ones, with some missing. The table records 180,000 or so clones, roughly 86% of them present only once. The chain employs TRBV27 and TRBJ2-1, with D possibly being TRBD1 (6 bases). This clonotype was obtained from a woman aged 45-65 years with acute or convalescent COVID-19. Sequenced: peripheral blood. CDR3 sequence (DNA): TGTGCCAGCAGTTCAGGACAGACAACGAACAATGAGCAGTTCTTC. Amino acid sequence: CASSSGQTTNNEQFF.